Listed below are T cell receptor beta chains from one sample, sequenced in a study of shared clonotypes between healthy human individuals. This table comes from immunoSEQ multiplex PCR, and its TCRdb copy is limited to in-frame clones, with some not included. The sample comprises over 2 million clones, 90% to 95% of which are singletons, and 0.13% rests with the top ten. The material sequenced was naive CD4+ T cells sorted from blood. Receptors originate from a man aged 18 to 35 in good health. Each CDR3 is given with its conserved first and last residue. Each record gives: V gene, J gene, D gene, CDR3 protein. A D gene is named only where the DNA matches it firmly.

TRBV27,TRBJ2-7,TRBD1,CASKRTGVAYEQYF
TRBV6-1,TRBJ1-5,.,CASSETNRAQPQHF
TRBV5-1,TRBJ2-3,TRBD2,CASMLGSRLAGKDTQYF
TRBV7-2,TRBJ2-7,.,CASSRPGHSYEQYF
TRBV9,TRBJ2-2,.,CASSVGVWGTGELFF
TRBV6-6,TRBJ1-1,TRBD1,CASRMTGGITEAFF
TRBV9,TRBJ1-4,.,CASREGRVANEKLFF
TRBV6-1,TRBJ2-1,TRBD2,CASSDRLAGSYNEQFF
TRBV2,TRBJ2-1,.,CASSAGVEQFF
TRBV7-2,TRBJ1-3,.,CASSLWTAGNTIYF
TRBV28,TRBJ1-5,TRBD1,CASSTPGGLSQPQHF
TRBV7-7,TRBJ2-2,.,CASSRSTGNTGELFF
TRBV29-1,TRBJ1-1,.,CSALQGRNTEAFF
TRBV27,TRBJ1-2,TRBD1,CASSGGQEFNYGYTF
TRBV7-2,TRBJ2-3,TRBD2,CASSLNALAVTDTQYF
TRBV7-2,TRBJ2-5,.,CASSQAETQYF
TRBV7-2,TRBJ2-7,.,CASSLGYYEQYF
TRBV30,TRBJ2-5,.,CAWSVGHIGTQYF
TRBV6-1,TRBJ1-1,.,CASTSTEGTTEAFF
TRBV27,TRBJ2-1,.,CASTRSPYNEQFF
TRBV10-1,TRBJ2-1,TRBD2,CASSEGTRGDEQFF
TRBV5-1,TRBJ2-7,TRBD2,CASSILAGPLYEQYF
TRBV7-9,TRBJ1-1,TRBD1,CASSSFRDRGTEAFF
TRBV30,TRBJ1-5,.,CAWSGGVSNQPQHF
TRBV2,TRBJ2-1,.,CASRGPTLLHEQFF
TRBV7-9,TRBJ2-7,TRBD1,CASSLAGTGLGEQYF
TRBV6-5,TRBJ1-6,.,CASSYRRTNSPLHF
TRBV5-1,TRBJ1-4,.,CASSLEQGITEKLFF
TRBV5-1,TRBJ2-7,TRBD1,CASSLDSPGQGYEQYF
TRBV2,TRBJ2-2,.,CASSPRRAVDGELFF
TRBV29-1,TRBJ2-1,TRBD2,CSVDKTSGGAGNEQFF
TRBV4-1,TRBJ2-7,TRBD1,CASSQAPGTGRDEQYF
TRBV10-3,TRBJ1-3,.,CAISGPGSENTIYF
TRBV7-6,TRBJ2-7,.,CASSLEGLGGEQYF
TRBV5-1,TRBJ2-5,TRBD2,CASSLTSGGEETQYF
TRBV30,TRBJ2-7,.,CAWELGEQHF
TRBV7-3,TRBJ2-3,TRBD2,CASSFRGADTQYF
TRBV19,TRBJ1-1,TRBD1,CASTEDRVSEAFF
TRBV6-1,TRBJ2-7,TRBD1,CASSVRQGGTYEQYF
TRBV4-2,TRBJ2-4,TRBD1,CASSQEQGRVLNIQYF
TRBV5-1,TRBJ1-1,.,CASSLAGSLFMNTEAFF
TRBV4-3,TRBJ2-2,.,CASSSGGHANTGELFF
TRBV7-9,TRBJ2-7,.,CASSTTSVGRSEQYF
TRBV4-3,TRBJ1-2,TRBD1,CASSPNSGGLGYTF
TRBV30,TRBJ2-2,.,CAWTSGRWLASFDANTGELFF
TRBV5-6,TRBJ2-1,.,CASSFGFLKNEQFF
TRBV15,TRBJ1-3,.,CATSRVTDGNTIYF
TRBV6-5,TRBJ2-7,TRBD1,CASSPPRGQGAEQYF
TRBV20-1,TRBJ1-2,.,CSVRAHDGYTF
TRBV2,TRBJ2-2,TRBD2,CASSEETSGTGELFF
TRBV18,TRBJ1-6,TRBD1,CASSPSRTGISSPLHF
TRBV5-4,TRBJ1-1,.,CASSPQQGRNTEAFF
TRBV5-1,TRBJ1-4,TRBD1,CASSISGTAINEKLFF
TRBV6-5,TRBJ1-6,.,CASSPGGTSNSPLHF
TRBV6-5,TRBJ2-5,.,CASRKGVETQYF
TRBV9,TRBJ1-4,.,CASSAGHTNEKLFF
TRBV6-5,TRBJ2-7,.,CASTPSGRGYEQYF